Listed below are T cell receptor beta chains from one sample, sequenced in a study of blood T cell repertoires in COVID-19. Using immunoSEQ multiplex PCR, the repertoire was profiled, and TCRdb retains in-frame clones only, with some absent. The sample has roughly 150,000 clones; roughly 81% are singletons. The sequenced material came from peripheral blood. The source is a woman aged 55 to 70 with COVID-19, enrolled during active disease. Each CDR3 is given without its conserved first and last residue. D genes are given only for firm matches.

cdr3_aa: ASSLRGGWETQY; d_call: TRBD2; v_call: TRBV7-2; j_call: TRBJ2-5
cdr3_aa: ATSGRPNYGYT; d_call: -; v_call: TRBV15; j_call: TRBJ1-2
cdr3_aa: ASSATTGGSYETQY; d_call: TRBD1; v_call: TRBV5-1; j_call: TRBJ2-5
cdr3_aa: ASSFNRDDGYT; d_call: -; v_call: TRBV5-1; j_call: TRBJ1-2
cdr3_aa: ASSPTAGDSPLH; d_call: -; v_call: TRBV18; j_call: TRBJ1-6
cdr3_aa: ASSLGSSGGGQETQY; d_call: -; v_call: TRBV5-1; j_call: TRBJ2-5
cdr3_aa: ASSRGRGSEQY; d_call: TRBD1; v_call: TRBV2; j_call: TRBJ2-7
cdr3_aa: ASSPSLSSNTEAF; d_call: -; v_call: TRBV5-1; j_call: TRBJ1-1
cdr3_aa: ASSGGQGGQPQH; d_call: TRBD1; v_call: TRBV7-2; j_call: TRBJ1-5
cdr3_aa: ASSLAGSYGYT; d_call: -; v_call: TRBV5-4; j_call: TRBJ1-2
cdr3_aa: ATSDLSGGRTNEKLF; d_call: TRBD1; v_call: TRBV24-1; j_call: TRBJ1-4
cdr3_aa: ASSEGTGLAKNIQY; d_call: -; v_call: TRBV6-1; j_call: TRBJ2-4
cdr3_aa: ASSVVWQGTGNTIY; d_call: -; v_call: TRBV9; j_call: TRBJ1-3
cdr3_aa: ASSSTGTAHYGYT; d_call: TRBD1; v_call: TRBV6-5; j_call: TRBJ1-2
cdr3_aa: SVEVGPLSGYT; d_call: -; v_call: TRBV29-1; j_call: TRBJ1-2
cdr3_aa: ASGFPQQTGTNEQF; d_call: -; v_call: TRBV12-5; j_call: TRBJ2-1
cdr3_aa: ASSLTSGKEETQY; d_call: TRBD2; v_call: TRBV5-4; j_call: TRBJ2-5
cdr3_aa: ASSKSLAEWNEQF; d_call: -; v_call: TRBV19; j_call: TRBJ2-1
cdr3_aa: ASSLRAGGDYGYT; d_call: -; v_call: TRBV5-8; j_call: TRBJ1-2
cdr3_aa: ASSDRINTEAF; d_call: -; v_call: TRBV5-1; j_call: TRBJ1-1
cdr3_aa: ASSVEANYGYT; d_call: -; v_call: TRBV4-1; j_call: TRBJ1-2
cdr3_aa: ASSLAQGYGYT; d_call: -; v_call: TRBV5-1; j_call: TRBJ1-2
cdr3_aa: ASSYTGGDGYT; d_call: TRBD1; v_call: TRBV5-8; j_call: TRBJ1-2
cdr3_aa: ASRTAYSYEQY; d_call: -; v_call: TRBV12-3/TRBV12-4; j_call: TRBJ2-7
cdr3_aa: ASTHPTGRRDPQH; d_call: TRBD1; v_call: TRBV6-5; j_call: TRBJ1-5
cdr3_aa: ASRGPGGNQPQH; d_call: -; v_call: TRBV19; j_call: TRBJ1-5
cdr3_aa: ASNSRSPGNTIY; d_call: -; v_call: TRBV6-5; j_call: TRBJ1-3
cdr3_aa: ASSPSYRQLSSLYGYT; d_call: -; v_call: TRBV4-1; j_call: TRBJ1-2
cdr3_aa: ASRPGLAGMDTQY; d_call: TRBD2; v_call: TRBV5-1; j_call: TRBJ2-3
cdr3_aa: ASSFSGDDHNEQF; d_call: -; v_call: TRBV7-3; j_call: TRBJ2-1
cdr3_aa: ASSQWRGPSGNTIY; d_call: TRBD1; v_call: TRBV23-1; j_call: TRBJ1-3
cdr3_aa: ASRRGGTQNTEAF; d_call: -; v_call: TRBV19; j_call: TRBJ1-1
cdr3_aa: ASGPGTTYEQY; d_call: TRBD2; v_call: TRBV19; j_call: TRBJ2-7
cdr3_aa: ASTPGGKTQY; d_call: -; v_call: TRBV7-9; j_call: TRBJ2-5
cdr3_aa: ASTGWTYEQY; d_call: -; v_call: TRBV6-5; j_call: TRBJ2-7
cdr3_aa: SGFDRIYGYT; d_call: -; v_call: TRBV29-1; j_call: TRBJ1-2
cdr3_aa: ATSDPRGTEAF; d_call: -; v_call: TRBV24-1; j_call: TRBJ1-1
cdr3_aa: ATSRERNIPGEAF; d_call: -; v_call: TRBV15; j_call: TRBJ1-1
cdr3_aa: ASSSGGLNTEAF; d_call: TRBD1; v_call: TRBV11-3; j_call: TRBJ1-1
cdr3_aa: ASSFWGTPSGRADNEQF; d_call: TRBD2; v_call: TRBV11-2; j_call: TRBJ2-1
cdr3_aa: ASSHQTSGGGETQY; d_call: TRBD2; v_call: TRBV5-1; j_call: TRBJ2-5
cdr3_aa: ASRTAINSPLH; d_call: -; v_call: TRBV6-5; j_call: TRBJ1-6
cdr3_aa: ASSSRLNTEAF; d_call: -; v_call: TRBV13; j_call: TRBJ1-1
cdr3_aa: ASSPRGSLVNEQF; d_call: TRBD1; v_call: TRBV13; j_call: TRBJ2-1
cdr3_aa: ASSVSEDRGYEQY; d_call: TRBD1; v_call: TRBV9; j_call: TRBJ2-7
cdr3_aa: ASSPRAGANYGYT; d_call: -; v_call: TRBV7-6; j_call: TRBJ1-2
cdr3_aa: AWSAGALSTEAF; d_call: -; v_call: TRBV30; j_call: TRBJ1-1